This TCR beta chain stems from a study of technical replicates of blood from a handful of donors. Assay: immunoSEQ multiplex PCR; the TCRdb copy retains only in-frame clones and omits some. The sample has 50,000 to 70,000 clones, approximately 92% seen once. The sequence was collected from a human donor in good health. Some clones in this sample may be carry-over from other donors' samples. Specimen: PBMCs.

CDR3 amino acids: CASSKRDNYEQYF. As DNA, the CDR3 is TGTGCCAGCTCAAAACGGGACAACTACGAGCAGTACTTC. The chain couples TRBV18 to TRBJ2-7, with a possible D match to TRBD1 (6 bases). Trimming shortened V by 5 bases and J by 3 bases, and 11 bases separated the two germline ends. The length of the CDR3 is 13 residues. Per the germline V gene, CDR1 is KGHSH and CDR2 is LQKENI.